This TCR beta chain was sequenced during a study of CD8 T cells in Susac syndrome. RNA in amounts of roughly 0.5 to 1 ug was reverse transcribed with random hexamers. TCRdb re-called the immunoSEQ multiplex PCR reads with MiXCR, one entry per CDR3 protein. The table records 200,000 to 300,000 distinct CDR3 sequences, roughly 95% of them present only once. Germline CDR1 reads LNHNV; CDR2 reads YYDKDF (reference sequence). The CDR3 has 13 residues. Deletions cut 3 bases from V and 5 bases from J, with 9 bases between. The chain recombines TRBV15 with TRBJ2-3; D possibly corresponds to TRBD2 (5 bases). The sequence derives from a human donor with Susac syndrome. The sequenced sample was CD4+ T cells from PBMCs. The CDR3 DNA sequence: TGTGCCACCAGCAGTCGGAGCGGAGATACGCAGTATTTT. Amino acids: CATSSRSGDTQYF.